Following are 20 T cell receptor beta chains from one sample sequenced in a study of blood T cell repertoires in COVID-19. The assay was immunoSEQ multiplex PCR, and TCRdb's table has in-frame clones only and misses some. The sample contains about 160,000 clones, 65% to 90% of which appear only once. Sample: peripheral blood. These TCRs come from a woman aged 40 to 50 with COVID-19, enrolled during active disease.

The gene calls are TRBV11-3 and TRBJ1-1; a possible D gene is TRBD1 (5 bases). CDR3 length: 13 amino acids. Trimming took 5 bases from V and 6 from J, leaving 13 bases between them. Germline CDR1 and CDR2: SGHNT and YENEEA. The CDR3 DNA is TGTGCCAGCAGCGCCGATTCGGGGGCTGAAGCTTTCTTT. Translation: CASSADSGAEAFF.

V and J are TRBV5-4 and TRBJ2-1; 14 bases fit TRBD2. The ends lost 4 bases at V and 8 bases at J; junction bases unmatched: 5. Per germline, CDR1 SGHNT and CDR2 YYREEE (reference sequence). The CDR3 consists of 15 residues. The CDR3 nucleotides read TGTGCCAGCAGCCGCGGGACTAGCGGGAGCTATGAGCAGTTCTTC. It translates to CASSRGTSGSYEQFF.

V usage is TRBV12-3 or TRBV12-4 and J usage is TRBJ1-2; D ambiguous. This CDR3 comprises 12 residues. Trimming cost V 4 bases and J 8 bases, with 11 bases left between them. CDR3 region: CASSSGGIGYTF. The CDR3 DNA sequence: TGTGCCAGCAGTTCCGGCGGGATAGGCTACACCTTC.

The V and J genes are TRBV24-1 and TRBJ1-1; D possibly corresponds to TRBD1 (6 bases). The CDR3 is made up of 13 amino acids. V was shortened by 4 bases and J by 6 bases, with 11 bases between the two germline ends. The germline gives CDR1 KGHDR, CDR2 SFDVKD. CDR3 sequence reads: CATSDWDKAEAFF. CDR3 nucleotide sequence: TGTGCCACCAGTGACTGGGACAAAGCTGAAGCTTTCTTT.

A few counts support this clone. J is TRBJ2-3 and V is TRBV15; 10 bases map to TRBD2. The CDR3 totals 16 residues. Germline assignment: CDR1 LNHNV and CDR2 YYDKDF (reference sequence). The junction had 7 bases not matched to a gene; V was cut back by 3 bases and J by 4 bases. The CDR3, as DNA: TGTGCCACCAGCAGCTTAGCGGGGGGAGGCGCAGATACGCAGTATTTT. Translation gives CATSSLAGGGADTQYF.

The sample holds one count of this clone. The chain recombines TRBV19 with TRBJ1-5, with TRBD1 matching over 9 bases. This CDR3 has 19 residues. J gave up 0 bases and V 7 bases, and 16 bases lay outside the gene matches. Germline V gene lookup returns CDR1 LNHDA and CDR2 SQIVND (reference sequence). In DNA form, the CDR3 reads TGTGCCAGTAAGAAACAACAGGGGGCGACGTCCTATAGCAATCAGCCCCAGCATTTT. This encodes CASKKQQGATSYSNQPQHF.

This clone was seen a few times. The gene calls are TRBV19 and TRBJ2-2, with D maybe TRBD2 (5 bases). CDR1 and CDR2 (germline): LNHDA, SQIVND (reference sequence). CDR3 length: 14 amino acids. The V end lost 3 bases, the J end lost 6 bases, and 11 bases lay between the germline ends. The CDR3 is CASSMVKRAGELFF. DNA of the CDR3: TGTGCCAGTAGTATGGTTAAGAGGGCCGGGGAGCTGTTTTTT.

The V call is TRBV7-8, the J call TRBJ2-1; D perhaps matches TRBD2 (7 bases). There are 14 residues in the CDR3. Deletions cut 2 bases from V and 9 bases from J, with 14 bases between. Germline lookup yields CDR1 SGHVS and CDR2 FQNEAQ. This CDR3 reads CASSLWGGHGEQFF. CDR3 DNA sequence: TGTGCCAGCAGCTTATGGGGGGGGCACGGTGAGCAGTTCTTC.

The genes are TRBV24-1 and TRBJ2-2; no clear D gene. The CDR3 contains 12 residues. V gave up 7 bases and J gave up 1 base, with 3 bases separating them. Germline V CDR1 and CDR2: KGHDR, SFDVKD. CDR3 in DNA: TGTGCCACCAGACAGAACACCGGGGAGCTGTTTTTT. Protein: CATRQNTGELFF.

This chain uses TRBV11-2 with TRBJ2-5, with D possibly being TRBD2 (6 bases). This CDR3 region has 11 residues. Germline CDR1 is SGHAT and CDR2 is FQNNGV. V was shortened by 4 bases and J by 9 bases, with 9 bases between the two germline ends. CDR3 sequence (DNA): TGTGCCAGCAGCTCCAGGGAGGCCCAGTACTTC. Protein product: CASSSREAQYF.

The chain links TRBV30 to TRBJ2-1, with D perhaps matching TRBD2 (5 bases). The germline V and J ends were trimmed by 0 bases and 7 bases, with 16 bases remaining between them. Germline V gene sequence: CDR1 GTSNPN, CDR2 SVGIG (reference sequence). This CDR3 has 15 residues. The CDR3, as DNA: TGTGCCTGGAGTGTAAACGAGTGGGAGTCAAATGAGCAGTTCTTC. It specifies CAWSVNEWESNEQFF.

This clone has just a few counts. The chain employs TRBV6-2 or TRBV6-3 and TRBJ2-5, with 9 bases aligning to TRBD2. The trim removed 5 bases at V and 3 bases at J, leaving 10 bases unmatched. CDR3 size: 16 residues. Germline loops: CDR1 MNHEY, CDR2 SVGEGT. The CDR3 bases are TGTGCCAGCAGTACGGTGCGGGAGGGCCCCGAAGAGACCCAGTACTTC. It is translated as CASSTVREGPEETQYF.

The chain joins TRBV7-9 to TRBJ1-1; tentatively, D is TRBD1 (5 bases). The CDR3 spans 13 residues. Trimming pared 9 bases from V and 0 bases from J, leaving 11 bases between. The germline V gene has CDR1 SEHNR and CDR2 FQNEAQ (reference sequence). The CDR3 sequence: CASLQGMNTEAFF. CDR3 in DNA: TGTGCCAGTCTGCAGGGAATGAACACTGAAGCTTTCTTT.

CDR3 nucleotide sequence: TGTGCCAGCAAACGGCAGGGAACCAACGTCCTGACTTTC. This translates into CASKRQGTNVLTF. V is TRBV28 and J is TRBJ2-6, with a weak D call TRBD1 (5 bases). V lost 7 bases and J 8 bases, leaving 12 bases between the germline ends. The CDR3 sequence is 13 residues long. CDR1 is MDHEN, CDR2 SYDVKM, per germline.

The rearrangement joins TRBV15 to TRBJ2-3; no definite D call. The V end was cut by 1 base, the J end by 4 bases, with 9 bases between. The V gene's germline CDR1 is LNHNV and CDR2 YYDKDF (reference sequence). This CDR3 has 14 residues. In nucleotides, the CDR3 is TGTGCCACCAGCAGAGGAGGCGGAGCAGATACGCAGTATTTT. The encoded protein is CATSRGGGADTQYF.

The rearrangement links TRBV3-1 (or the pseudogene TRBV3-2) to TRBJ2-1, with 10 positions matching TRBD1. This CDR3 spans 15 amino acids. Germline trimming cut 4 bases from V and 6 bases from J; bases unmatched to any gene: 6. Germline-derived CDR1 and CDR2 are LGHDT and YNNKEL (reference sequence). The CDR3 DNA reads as TGTGCCAGCAGCCGCCCCGGGACAGGGGTCAATGAGCAGTTCTTC. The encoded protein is CASSRPGTGVNEQFF.

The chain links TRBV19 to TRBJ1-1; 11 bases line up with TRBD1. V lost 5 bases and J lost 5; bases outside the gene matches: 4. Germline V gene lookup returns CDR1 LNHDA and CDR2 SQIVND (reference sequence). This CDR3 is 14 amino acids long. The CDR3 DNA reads TGTGCCAGTAGTCCCGGACAGGGGGCGACTGAAGCTTTCTTT. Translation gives CASSPGQGATEAFF.

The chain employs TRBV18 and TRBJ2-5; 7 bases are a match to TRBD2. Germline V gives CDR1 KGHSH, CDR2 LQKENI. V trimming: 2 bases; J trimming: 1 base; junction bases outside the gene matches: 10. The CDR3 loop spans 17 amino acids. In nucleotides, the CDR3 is TGTGCCAGCTCACCAAGGATCGGTTCTAGCGGCCAAGAGACCCAGTACTTC. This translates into CASSPRIGSSGQETQYF.

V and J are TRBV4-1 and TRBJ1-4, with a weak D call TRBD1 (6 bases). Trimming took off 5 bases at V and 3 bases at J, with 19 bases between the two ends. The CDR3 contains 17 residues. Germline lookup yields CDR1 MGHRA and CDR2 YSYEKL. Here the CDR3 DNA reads TGCGCCAGCAGCGTGGGTATCGGGGGGCGAGCTAATGAAAAACTGTTTTTT. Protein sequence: CASSVGIGGRANEKLFF.

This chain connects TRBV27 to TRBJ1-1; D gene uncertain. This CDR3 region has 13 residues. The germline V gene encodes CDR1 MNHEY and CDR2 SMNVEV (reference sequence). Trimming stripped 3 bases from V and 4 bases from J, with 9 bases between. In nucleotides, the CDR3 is TGTGCCAGCAGTTTGTTCACGGGCACTGAAGCTTTCTTT. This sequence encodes CASSLFTGTEAFF.